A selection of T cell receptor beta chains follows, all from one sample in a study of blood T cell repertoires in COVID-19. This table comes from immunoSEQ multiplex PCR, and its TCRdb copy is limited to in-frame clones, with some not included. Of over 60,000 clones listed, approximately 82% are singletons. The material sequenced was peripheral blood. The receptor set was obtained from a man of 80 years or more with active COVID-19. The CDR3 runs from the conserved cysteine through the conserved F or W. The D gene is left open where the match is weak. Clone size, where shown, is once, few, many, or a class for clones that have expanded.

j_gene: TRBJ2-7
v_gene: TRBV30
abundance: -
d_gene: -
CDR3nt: TGTGCCTGGAGTGTTCCCGGGACTGCCTACGAGCAGTACTTC
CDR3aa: CAWSVPGTAYEQYF

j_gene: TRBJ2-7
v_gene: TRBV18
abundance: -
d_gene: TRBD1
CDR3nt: TGTGCCAGCACGGGACAGGGATTATACGAGCAGTACTTC
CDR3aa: CASTGQGLYEQYF

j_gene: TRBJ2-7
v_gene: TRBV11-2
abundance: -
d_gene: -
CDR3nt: TGTGCCACCGGGACTCTGGGATACGAGCAGTACTTC
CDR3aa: CATGTLGYEQYF

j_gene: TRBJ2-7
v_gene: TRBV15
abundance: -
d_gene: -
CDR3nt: TGTGCCACCAGCAGAGATAGGAGCCAGACCTACGAGCAGTACTTC
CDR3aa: CATSRDRSQTYEQYF

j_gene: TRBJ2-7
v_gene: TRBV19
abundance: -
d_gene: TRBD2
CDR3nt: TGTGCCAGTAGTATCCTCCCGGCGGGAGCCGGCGAGCAGTACTTC
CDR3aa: CASSILPAGAGEQYF

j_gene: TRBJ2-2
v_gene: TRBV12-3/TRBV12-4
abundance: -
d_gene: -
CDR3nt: TGTGCCAGCAGTTTTATAGGGGACGGGGAGCTGTTTTTT
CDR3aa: CASSFIGDGELFF

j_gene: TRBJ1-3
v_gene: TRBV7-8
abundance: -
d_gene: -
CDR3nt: TGTGCCAGCAGCTTAGACAGGCCCTCTGGAAACACCATATATTTT
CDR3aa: CASSLDRPSGNTIYF

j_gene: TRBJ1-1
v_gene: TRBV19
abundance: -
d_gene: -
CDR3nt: TGTGCCAGTAGTATCACAGGGTTCGGTAACACTGAAGCTTTCTTT
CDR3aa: CASSITGFGNTEAFF

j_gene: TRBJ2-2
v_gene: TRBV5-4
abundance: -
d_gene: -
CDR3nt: TGTGCCAGCAGCCGCGGGACAGCGAACACCGGGGAGCTGTTTTTT
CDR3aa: CASSRGTANTGELFF

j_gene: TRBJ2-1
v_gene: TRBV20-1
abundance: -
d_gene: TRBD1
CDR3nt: TGCAGTGCTAGTAGGGGACAGACTTACAATGAGCAGTTCTTC
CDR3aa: CSASRGQTYNEQFF

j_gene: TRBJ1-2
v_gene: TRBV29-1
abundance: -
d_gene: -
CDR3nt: TGCAGCGTGGGGGGGAGGCAGGAGTATGGCTACACCTTC
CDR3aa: CSVGGRQEYGYTF

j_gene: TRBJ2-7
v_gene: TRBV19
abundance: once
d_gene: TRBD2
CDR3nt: TGTGCCAGTAGTATCGGTAGCGGGGGCAGCTCCTACGAGCAGTACTTC
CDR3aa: CASSIGSGGSSYEQYF

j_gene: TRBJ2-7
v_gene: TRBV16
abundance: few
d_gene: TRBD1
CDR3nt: TGTGCCAGTGACAGGGATCCATCCCCCTACGAGCAGTACTTC
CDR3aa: CASDRDPSPYEQYF

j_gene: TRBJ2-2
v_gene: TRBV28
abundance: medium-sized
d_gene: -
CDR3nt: TGTGCCAGCAGTCTCACTAACGCGGGGACCGGGGAGCTGTTTTTT
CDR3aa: CASSLTNAGTGELFF

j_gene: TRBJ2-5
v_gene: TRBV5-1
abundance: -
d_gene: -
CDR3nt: TGCGCCAGCAGCTTGACAGGACAAGAAGAGACCCAGTACTTC
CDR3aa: CASSLTGQEETQYF

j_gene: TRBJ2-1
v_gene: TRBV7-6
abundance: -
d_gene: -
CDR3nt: TGTGCCAGCAGCTTAGGCAGGGCCCACAATGAGCAGTTCTTC
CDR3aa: CASSLGRAHNEQFF

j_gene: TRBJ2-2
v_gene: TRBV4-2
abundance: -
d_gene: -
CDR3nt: TGTGCCAGCAGCCAAGATGGTACAGTAACCGGGGAGCTGTTTTTT
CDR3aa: CASSQDGTVTGELFF

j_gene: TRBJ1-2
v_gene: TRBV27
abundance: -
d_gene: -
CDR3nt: TGTGCCAGCAGTTTATCGCCTCGGGAATATGGCTACACCTTC
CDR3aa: CASSLSPREYGYTF

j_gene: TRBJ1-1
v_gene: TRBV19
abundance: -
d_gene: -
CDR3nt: TGTGCCAGCCCTCATCCCACCCGGACTGAAGCTTTCTTT
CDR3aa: CASPHPTRTEAFF

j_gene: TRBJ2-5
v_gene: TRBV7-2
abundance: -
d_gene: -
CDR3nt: TGTGCCAGCAGCTTAGGGACAGTCTTCCAAAAAGAGACCCAGTACTTC
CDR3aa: CASSLGTVFQKETQYF

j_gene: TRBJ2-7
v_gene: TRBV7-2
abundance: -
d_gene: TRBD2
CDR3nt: TGTGCCAGCAGCTTAGCGTTGACTAGCGCTTCACGCTACGAGCAGTACTTC
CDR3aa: CASSLALTSASRYEQYF

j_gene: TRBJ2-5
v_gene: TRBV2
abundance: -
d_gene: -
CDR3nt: TGTGCCAGCAGTGAGGGGCTGCGAGAGACCCAGTACTTC
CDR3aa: CASSEGLRETQYF

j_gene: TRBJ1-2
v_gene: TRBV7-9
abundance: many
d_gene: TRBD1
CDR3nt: TGTGCCAGCAGCTCGACAGGGAGATATGGCTACACCTTC
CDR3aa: CASSSTGRYGYTF

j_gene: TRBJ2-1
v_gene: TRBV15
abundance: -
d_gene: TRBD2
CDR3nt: TGTGCCACCAGCCCTAGCGGGAGTGCACTCAATGAGCAGTTCTTC
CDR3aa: CATSPSGSALNEQFF

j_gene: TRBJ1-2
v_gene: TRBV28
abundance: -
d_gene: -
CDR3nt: TGTGCCAGCAGTGTAGACGGAACTAGGGGCTACACCTTC
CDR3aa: CASSVDGTRGYTF

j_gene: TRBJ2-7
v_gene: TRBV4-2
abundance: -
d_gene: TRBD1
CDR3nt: TGTGCCAGCAGCAGAGGGACAGCAGACTACGAGCAGTACTTC
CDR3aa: CASSRGTADYEQYF

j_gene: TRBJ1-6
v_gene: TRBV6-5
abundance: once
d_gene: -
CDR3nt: TGTGCCAGCAGTTACTCGATAGGGGGAGTAAGTTCACCCCTCCACTTT
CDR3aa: CASSYSIGGVSSPLHF

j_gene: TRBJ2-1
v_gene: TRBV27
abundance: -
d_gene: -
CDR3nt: TGTGCCAGCAGTTTCAGGGGGACTTCCTACAATGAGCAGTTCTTC
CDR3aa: CASSFRGTSYNEQFF

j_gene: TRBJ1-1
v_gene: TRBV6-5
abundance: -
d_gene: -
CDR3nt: TGTGCCGGCGGGCTGGACGGGGGGTATACTGAAGCTTTCTTT
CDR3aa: CAGGLDGGYTEAFF

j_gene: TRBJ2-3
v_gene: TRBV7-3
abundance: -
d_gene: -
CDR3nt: TGTGCCAGCAGCTTAACAGCGCGAGGGTCTATAGGCACAGATACGCAGTATTTT
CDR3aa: CASSLTARGSIGTDTQYF

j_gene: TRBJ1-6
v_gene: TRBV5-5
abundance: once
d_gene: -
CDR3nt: TGTGCCAGCAGCTTCGGGGACACCAATTCACCCCTCCACTTT
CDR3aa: CASSFGDTNSPLHF

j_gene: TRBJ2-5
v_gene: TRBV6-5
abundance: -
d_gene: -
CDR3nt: TGTGCCAGCAGTTACTCCCCGGGAGTGGGAGAGACCCAGTACTTC
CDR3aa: CASSYSPGVGETQYF

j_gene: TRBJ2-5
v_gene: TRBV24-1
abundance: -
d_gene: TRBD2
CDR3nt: TGTGCCACCAGTGATTCCCTTCTAGCGGCCAAAGAGACCCAGTACTTC
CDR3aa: CATSDSLLAAKETQYF

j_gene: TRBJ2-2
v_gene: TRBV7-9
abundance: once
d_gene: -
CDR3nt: TGTGCCAGCAGCTCGACTAGTCTCGGCGGGGAGCTGTTTTTT
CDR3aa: CASSSTSLGGELFF

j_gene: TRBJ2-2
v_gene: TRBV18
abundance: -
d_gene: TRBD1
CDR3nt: TGTGCCAGCTCACCACAACAGGGGGCGATGAACACCGGGGAGCTGTTTTTT
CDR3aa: CASSPQQGAMNTGELFF

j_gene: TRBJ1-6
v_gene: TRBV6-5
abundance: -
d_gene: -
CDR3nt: TGTGCCAGCAGTTACAGGTGGGGCAGAAGTAATTCACCCCTCCACTTT
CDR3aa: CASSYRWGRSNSPLHF

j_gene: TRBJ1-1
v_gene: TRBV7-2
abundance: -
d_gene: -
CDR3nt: TGTGCCAGCAGCTTAAGACAGGCAGGACTCATGAACACTGAAGCTTTCTTT
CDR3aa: CASSLRQAGLMNTEAFF

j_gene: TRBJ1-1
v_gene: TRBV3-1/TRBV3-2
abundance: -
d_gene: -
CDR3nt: TGTGCCAGCAGCCAAACGAGCAAAATGAACACTGAAGCTTTCTTT
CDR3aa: CASSQTSKMNTEAFF

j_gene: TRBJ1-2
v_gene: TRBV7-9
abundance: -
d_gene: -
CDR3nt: TGTGCCAGCAGCTTAGCTCGGGGAAGCGTCTCTTACTATGGCTACACCTTC
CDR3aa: CASSLARGSVSYYGYTF

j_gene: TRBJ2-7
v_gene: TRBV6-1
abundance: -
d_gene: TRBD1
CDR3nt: TGTGCCAGCAGTGGACAGGGCCTCCAAACTAGTATCGGCTCCTACGAGCAGTACTTC
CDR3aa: CASSGQGLQTSIGSYEQYF

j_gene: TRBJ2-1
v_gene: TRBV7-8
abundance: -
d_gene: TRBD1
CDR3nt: TGTGCCAGCAGCTTAAAGGGGACAGGGGTTTTAGCAGAAAAAAATGAGCAGTTCTTC
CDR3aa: CASSLKGTGVLAEKNEQFF

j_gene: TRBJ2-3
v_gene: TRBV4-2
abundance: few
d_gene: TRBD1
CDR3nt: TGTGCCAGCAGCCAAGATCTGACAGGGCTCTCAGATACGCAGTATTTT
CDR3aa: CASSQDLTGLSDTQYF

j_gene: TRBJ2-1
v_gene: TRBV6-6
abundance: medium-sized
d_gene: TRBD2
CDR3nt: TGTGCCAGCAGTCTTGGACTAGCGGGAGTTGGGGGCAATGAGCAGTTCTTC
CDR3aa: CASSLGLAGVGGNEQFF

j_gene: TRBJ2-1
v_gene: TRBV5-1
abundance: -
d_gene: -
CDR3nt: TGCGCCAGCAGCTTGGCCCAGGGCAATGAGCAGTTCTTC
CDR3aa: CASSLAQGNEQFF

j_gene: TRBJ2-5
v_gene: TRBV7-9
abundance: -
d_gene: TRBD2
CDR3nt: TGTGCCAGCAGCCCAGGCCTAGCGGGGGGTCCACAAGAGACCCAGTACTTC
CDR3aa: CASSPGLAGGPQETQYF

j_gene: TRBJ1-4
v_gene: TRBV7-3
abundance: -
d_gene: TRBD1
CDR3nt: TGTGCCAGCAGCCTGGGACAGGGCGACGAAAAACTGTTTTTT
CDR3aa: CASSLGQGDEKLFF

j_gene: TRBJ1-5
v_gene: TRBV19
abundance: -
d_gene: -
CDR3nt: TGTGCCAGTAAGATTACAGGGATAAGCAATCAGCCCCAGCATTTT
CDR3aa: CASKITGISNQPQHF

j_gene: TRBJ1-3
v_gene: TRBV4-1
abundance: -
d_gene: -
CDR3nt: TGCGCCAGCAGCCAGGTCACAGGGTTTACTGGAAACACCATATATTTT
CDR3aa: CASSQVTGFTGNTIYF

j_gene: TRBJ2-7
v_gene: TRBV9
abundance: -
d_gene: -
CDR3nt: TGTGCCAGCAGCGTAGGATACTACTCCTACGAGCAGTACTTC
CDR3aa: CASSVGYYSYEQYF